This T cell receptor beta chain was observed in a study of cytomegalovirus exposure and HLA in healthy donors. A note on this clone: Its matching antigen is unknown.

The CDR3 consists of 12 residues. Germline V lookup: CDR1 SQVTM, CDR2 ANQGSEA. Study results and caveats: For presence/absence analyses, sequencing depth was assumed to be roughly uniform across donors.

The PCR ran on 60 Vbeta and 13 Jbeta primers. How the authors handled the data: A later analysis counted roughly 74 million unique TCR beta chains, some 12 million shared. The method was immunoSEQ multiplex PCR; TCRdb's version includes in-frame clones alone and lacks a portion of them. From that table come the V and J calls and clone size; the DNA was used to work out D and trimming. This table has about 180,000 clones, about two thirds appearing once. Material for sequencing was PBMCs. V gene TRBV29-1 combines with J gene TRBJ2-7; TRBD2 matches at 8 bases. The receptor comes from a human donor in good health. CDR3 sequence (DNA): TGCACCGGGGGGGAGGGAACCTACGAGCAGTACTTC. The encoded protein is CTGGEGTYEQYF.